The clone carrying this TCR beta chain was observed many times. Its antigen is not known. This entry comes from a study of T cells in Graves' hyperthyroidism and ophthalmopathy. Study-wide findings and caveats: Most clonotypes expanded in the thyroid (above 0.001) were also present in blood. Using 13 V-J features, a model discriminated ophthalmopathy from stable hyperthyroidism.

Amplified TCR beta CDR3 regions came from RNA transcripts. During a first-round RT-PCR of the TCR CDR3, the HTBI primer set was used. Using its own MiXCR run on the multiplex PCR reads, TCRdb lists one record per CDR3 protein. The sample lists about 500,000 distinct CDR3 sequences; 40% to 55% were seen once. Criteria for exclusion of patients were uncontrolled infection, other autoimmune disease, pregnancy or lactation. Diagnoses rested on clinical symptoms, serum thyroxine and TRAb, thyroid ultrasound and orbital computed tomography. The CDR3 covers 12 residues. From germline, CDR1 is LNHNV and CDR2 YYDKDF (reference sequence). The V and J ends lost 4 bases and 3 bases respectively, with 6 bases between them.

This clonotype was sampled from an adult woman with Graves' disease, either hyperthyroidism or ophthalmopathy (not recorded which). Sequenced sample: peripheral blood or thyroid tissue (not recorded which). The gene calls are TRBV15 and TRBJ1-2; D unresolved. CDR3 in amino acids: CATSTGYYGYTF. DNA for the CDR3: TGTGCCACCAGCACGGGGTACTATGGCTACACCTTC.